This TCR beta chain appears in the sequencing data of a study of cytomegalovirus exposure and HLA in healthy donors. Findings and caveats of the study: In the analysis, some V segments, TRBV6-2 and TRBV6-3 included, were excluded as indistinguishable.

Regarding this clone: No antigen is known for it.

The V gene lost 3 bases and the J gene lost 3 bases, with 11 bases spanning the gap. Germline CDR1 is KGHSH and CDR2 is LQKENI. The CDR3 runs 14 residues. Use of 60 Vbeta and 13 Jbeta primers characterized the PCR. The assay was immunoSEQ multiplex PCR, and TCRdb's table has in-frame clones only and misses some. This table holds fewer than 250,000 clones, 78% found once. The J gene is TRBJ1-2, the V gene TRBV18; D unclear. What was sequenced was PBMCs. This TCR was sampled from a male donor in good health and CMV-seronegative. This chain's CDR3 is CASSPKAADYGYTF. The CDR3 DNA sequence: TGTGCCAGCTCACCCAAAGCCGCGGACTATGGCTACACCTTC.